This T cell receptor beta chain is from a study of blood T cell repertoires in COVID-19. In the original analysis: Amplification of reference gene primers provided the estimated nucleated cell counts. Clones were read by immunoSEQ multiplex PCR, and TCRdb kept only the in-frame ones, dropping some. V, J and clone size were drawn from that table, and D and trimming were deduced from the DNA. The data show about 130,000 clones, with around 86% seen just once and about 20% held by the top ten. Cohort placement rested on clinical history that participants reported themselves. The V end was cut by 7 bases, the J end by 6 bases, with 12 bases between. This CDR3 has 13 residues. Germline V gene sequence: CDR1 SNHLY, CDR2 FYNNEI.

This TCR derives from a man younger than 45 who had recovered from COVID-19. Input material: PBMCs or T cells enriched from blood (not recorded which). V and J are TRBV2 and TRBJ1-4, with D possibly matching TRBD1 (6 bases). The CDR3 DNA reads TGTGCCAGCACCTGGCAGGGGTATGAAAAACTGTTTTTT. It specifies CASTWQGYEKLFF.